This TCR beta chain was retrieved from a study of a mutant IDH1 vaccine in newly diagnosed glioma. J was trimmed by 5 bases and V by 6 bases; bases with no gene match: 14. This CDR3 has 17 residues. The germline V gene has CDR1 MGHDK and CDR2 SYGVNS. In regard to this clone: Its target is not known.

Time point indicated: week 23, last vaccination. In the vaccine, a single dose held 300 ug of the mutant IDH1 20-mer peptide, along with topical imiquimod. Assay used: immunoSEQ multiplex PCR; TCRdb lists only in-frame clones, some missing. The sample holds around 85,000 clones, 70% to 90% seen once. The sequencing here drew on PBMCs, taken from a glioma patient whose treatment included an IDH1 peptide vaccine. This TCR came from a young man with glioma. Some clones in this sample may be carry-over from other donors' samples. This chain uses TRBV25-1 with TRBJ2-1; 9 nucleotides agree with TRBD1. DNA of the CDR3: TGTGCCAGCAGCGCAACTCGGGACAGGGATGGAGACAATGAGCAGTTCTTC. This gives the protein CASSATRDRDGDNEQFF.